This TCR beta chain emerged from a study of control samples from healthy donors and cancer patients. Germline-derived CDR1 and CDR2 are MGHDK and SYGVNS. The CDR3 runs to 14 residues. Trimming pared 4 bases from V and 8 bases from J, leaving 15 bases between. The method was immunoSEQ multiplex PCR; TCRdb's version includes in-frame clones alone and lacks a portion of them. The sample includes 75,000 to 95,000 clones, 80% to 95% of them seen just once. The V call is TRBV25-1, the J call TRBJ2-1; the D is unclear. The source is a woman in her 30s in good health. The sample was blood. The CDR3 bases are TGTGCCAGCAGTGGCCCCCCTAGTGGAGATGAGCAGTTCTTC. Its translation: CASSGPPSGDEQFF. The variable domain in full, with the rest retrieved from reference TRBV25-1 and TRBJ2-1, is EADIYQTPRYLVIGTGKKITLECSQTMGHDKMYWYQQDPGMELHLIHYSYGVNSTEKGDLSSESTVSRIRTEHFPLTLESARPSHTSQYLCASSGPPSGDEQFFGPGTRLTVL.